This is a list of T cell receptor beta chains from one sample in a study of blood T cell repertoires in COVID-19. Only in-frame clones appear in the TCRdb table, and some are missing; sequencing was by immunoSEQ multiplex PCR. The sample has about 320,000 clones, roughly 85% seen once. Material: PBMCs or T cells enriched from blood (not recorded which). The receptors stem from a woman in her thirties who had been exposed to COVID-19. The CDR3 runs from the conserved cysteine through the conserved F or W.

len: 12
v_gene: TRBV27
j_gene: TRBJ1-1
CDR3aa: CASGENRGEAFF

len: 15
v_gene: TRBV3-1/TRBV3-2
j_gene: TRBJ1-2
CDR3aa: CASRLRGEGNYGYTF

len: 16
v_gene: TRBV4-2
j_gene: TRBJ1-3
CDR3aa: CASSQVGGFSGNTIYF

len: 17
v_gene: TRBV2
j_gene: TRBJ1-3
CDR3aa: CASTRDSGSQAGNTIYF

len: 18
v_gene: TRBV6-6
j_gene: TRBJ1-1
CDR3aa: CASSPFSSGQLRNTEAFF

len: 14
v_gene: TRBV7-6
j_gene: TRBJ1-3
CDR3aa: CASSLEGTSNTIYF

len: 15
v_gene: TRBV2
j_gene: TRBJ2-7
CDR3aa: CASTETGTGNYEQYF

len: 15
v_gene: TRBV4-1
j_gene: TRBJ2-1
CDR3aa: CASSQGTTLYNEQFF

len: 14
v_gene: TRBV7-2
j_gene: TRBJ2-7
CDR3aa: CASSSTGSHYEQYF

len: 15
v_gene: TRBV5-1
j_gene: TRBJ2-7
CDR3aa: CASSSSGTRFNEQYF

len: 18
v_gene: TRBV4-2
j_gene: TRBJ2-1
CDR3aa: CASSPRGPTSLGDNEQFF

len: 14
v_gene: TRBV6-5
j_gene: TRBJ2-1
CDR3aa: CASSRGSVGNEQFF

len: 17
v_gene: TRBV4-1
j_gene: TRBJ2-5
CDR3aa: CASSQDWASGPRETQYF

len: 15
v_gene: TRBV4-1
j_gene: TRBJ2-7
CDR3aa: CASSQDTGSSYEQYF

len: 20
v_gene: TRBV4-3
j_gene: TRBJ2-3
CDR3aa: CASSQDLWTSGLPGADTQYF

len: 15
v_gene: TRBV7-9
j_gene: TRBJ1-5
CDR3aa: CASSFGTGGNQPQHF

len: 16
v_gene: TRBV3-1/TRBV3-2
j_gene: TRBJ2-2
CDR3aa: CASSGLAGANTGELFF

len: 15
v_gene: TRBV7-8
j_gene: TRBJ2-7
CDR3aa: CASSFSTGLSYEQYF

len: 15
v_gene: TRBV5-1
j_gene: TRBJ2-7
CDR3aa: CASSPLAGGAYEQYF

len: 16
v_gene: TRBV29-1
j_gene: TRBJ2-6
CDR3aa: CSVPGTVSQGANVLTF

len: 14
v_gene: TRBV4-2
j_gene: TRBJ2-2
CDR3aa: CASSQGQGNGELFF

len: 15
v_gene: TRBV7-2
j_gene: TRBJ2-7
CDR3aa: CASSLSILGAYEQYF

len: 13
v_gene: TRBV2
j_gene: TRBJ1-4
CDR3aa: CASGFLDYEKLFF

len: 15
v_gene: TRBV27
j_gene: TRBJ1-2
CDR3aa: CASSSAQGINYGYTF

len: 15
v_gene: TRBV13
j_gene: TRBJ1-5
CDR3aa: CASSLRGTDDQPQHF

len: 13
v_gene: TRBV12-3/TRBV12-4
j_gene: TRBJ1-1
CDR3aa: CASIGQVNTEAFF

len: 17
v_gene: TRBV7-2
j_gene: TRBJ2-1
CDR3aa: CASRIPIGRGTHNEQFF

len: 20
v_gene: TRBV10-1
j_gene: TRBJ2-4
CDR3aa: CASSESGTVLTVVAKNIQYF

len: 13
v_gene: TRBV5-6
j_gene: TRBJ1-1
CDR3aa: CASKGTGDTEAFF

len: 13
v_gene: TRBV2
j_gene: TRBJ2-1
CDR3aa: CARERDSDPRQFF

len: 13
v_gene: TRBV27
j_gene: TRBJ2-7
CDR3aa: CASSLKPVYEQYF

len: 15
v_gene: TRBV15
j_gene: TRBJ2-3
CDR3aa: CATSRVGDKPDTQYF

len: 17
v_gene: TRBV3-1/TRBV3-2
j_gene: TRBJ1-6
CDR3aa: CASSQNFASSYNSPLHF

len: 16
v_gene: TRBV7-6
j_gene: TRBJ1-5
CDR3aa: CASSLGQGGGNQPQHF

len: 13
v_gene: TRBV7-3
j_gene: TRBJ2-5
CDR3aa: CASSLNNQETQYF

len: 13
v_gene: TRBV6-5
j_gene: TRBJ1-5
CDR3aa: CASSYDRGGTQHF

len: 14
v_gene: TRBV13
j_gene: TRBJ2-2
CDR3aa: CASSPDRYIGELFF

len: 16
v_gene: TRBV6-1
j_gene: TRBJ2-3
CDR3aa: CASSERTSHSTDTQYF

len: 14
v_gene: TRBV20-1
j_gene: TRBJ1-2
CDR3aa: CSASPGQGAYGYTF

len: 14
v_gene: TRBV5-4
j_gene: TRBJ1-3
CDR3aa: CASSFGTAGNTIYF

len: 15
v_gene: TRBV19
j_gene: TRBJ2-3
CDR3aa: CASSIGKLVPDTQYF

len: 17
v_gene: TRBV3-1/TRBV3-2
j_gene: TRBJ2-5
CDR3aa: CASSQEYIGGARETQYF

len: 16
v_gene: TRBV9
j_gene: TRBJ2-5
CDR3aa: CASSPHRGAPQETQYF

len: 15
v_gene: TRBV7-8
j_gene: TRBJ1-4
CDR3aa: CASSLWGETNEKLFF

len: 15
v_gene: TRBV7-9
j_gene: TRBJ2-5
CDR3aa: CASSLNIAGGGAQYF

len: 16
v_gene: TRBV28
j_gene: TRBJ1-6
CDR3aa: CASSLDHQGSGSPLHF

len: 19
v_gene: TRBV19
j_gene: TRBJ2-1
CDR3aa: CASRGVPGLAGGSNNEQFF

len: 16
v_gene: TRBV7-2
j_gene: TRBJ2-7
CDR3aa: CASGLAGGRSSYEQYF

len: 14
v_gene: TRBV30
j_gene: TRBJ2-7
CDR3aa: CAWSVGGSHNEQYF

len: 16
v_gene: TRBV4-1
j_gene: TRBJ1-1
CDR3aa: CASSQEIRAPDTEAFF

len: 17
v_gene: TRBV4-2
j_gene: TRBJ1-1
CDR3aa: CASSQDSVGQLNTEAFF

len: 8
v_gene: TRBV7-6
j_gene: TRBJ2-1
CDR3aa: CASSHKFF

len: 16
v_gene: TRBV6-1
j_gene: TRBJ2-7
CDR3aa: CASSERSAGERYEQYF

len: 17
v_gene: TRBV27
j_gene: TRBJ2-1
CDR3aa: CASSLSSRDRVNNEQFF

len: 13
v_gene: TRBV28
j_gene: TRBJ1-6
CDR3aa: CAGQGLLNSPLHF

len: 13
v_gene: TRBV21-1
j_gene: TRBJ1-2
CDR3aa: CASSKFRGRGYTF

len: 16
v_gene: TRBV4-1
j_gene: TRBJ2-6
CDR3aa: CASSWDRVPGANVLTF

len: 15
v_gene: TRBV2
j_gene: TRBJ2-7
CDR3aa: CASSEDGSGGLEQYF